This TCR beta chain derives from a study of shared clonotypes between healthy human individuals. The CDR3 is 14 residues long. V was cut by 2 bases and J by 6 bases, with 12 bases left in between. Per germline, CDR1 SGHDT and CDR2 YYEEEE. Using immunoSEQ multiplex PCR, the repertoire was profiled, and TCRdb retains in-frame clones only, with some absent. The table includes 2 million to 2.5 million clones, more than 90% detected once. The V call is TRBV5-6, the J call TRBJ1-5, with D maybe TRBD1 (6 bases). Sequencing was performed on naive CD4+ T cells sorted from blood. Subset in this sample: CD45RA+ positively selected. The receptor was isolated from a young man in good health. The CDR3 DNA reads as TGTGCCAGCAGCTTCGAGCCCAGGGGTCAGCCCCAGCATTTT. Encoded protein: CASSFEPRGQPQHF.